Listed below are T cell receptor beta chains from one sample, sequenced in a study of T cell responses to AZD1222 COVID-19 vaccine. Method: immunoSEQ multiplex PCR; TCRdb's copy keeps in-frame clones and lacks some. Of some 190,000 clones in the sample, 90% to 95% are singletons; the top ten hold around 1.5%. Sequences were derived from peripheral blood, sampled 28 days after the second dose of the MenACWY control vaccine. The receptors shown here come from an adult who received the MenACWY meningococcal vaccine as a control. The CDR3 runs from the conserved cysteine through the conserved F or W. The order of the fields is D gene, V gene, J gene, clone size, CDR3 DNA, CDR3 protein. A D gene is named only where the DNA matches it firmly. Clone sizes are given selectively: once, few, many, or a class where the clone is expanded.

TRBD1	TRBV7-6	TRBJ1-4	.	TGTGCCAGCAGCTCACGACAGGGGCCCTCCGAGGGGGCTAATGAAAAACTGTTTTTT	CASSSRQGPSEGANEKLFF
.	TRBV4-1	TRBJ1-1	.	TGCGCCAGCAGCCAAGATCAGCCCGGGAACACTGAAGCTTTCTTT	CASSQDQPGNTEAFF
.	TRBV5-4	TRBJ1-1	.	TGTGCCAGCAGCTTGGCGCGGGGGTCCACTGAAGCTTTCTTT	CASSLARGSTEAFF
.	TRBV18	TRBJ2-3	.	TGTGCCAGCTCACCACCGTCAGATACGCAGTATTTT	CASSPPSDTQYF
.	TRBV6-2/TRBV6-3	TRBJ2-1	.	TGTGCCAGCAGCTCCAGGGGGGCCTACAATGAGCAGTTCTTC	CASSSRGAYNEQFF
TRBD1	TRBV19	TRBJ1-1	.	TGTGCCAGTAACCCGGGACAGGGGCGGACTGAAGCTTTCTTT	CASNPGQGRTEAFF
.	TRBV10-3	TRBJ2-5	.	TGTGCCATCAGTGTAGAAGGGAGGGAGACCCAGTACTTC	CAISVEGRETQYF
.	TRBV15	TRBJ1-1	.	TGTGCCACCAGCAGAGAGGGGGGGCTCTCTGAAGCTTTCTTT	CATSREGGLSEAFF
.	TRBV5-1	TRBJ2-1	once	TGCGCCAGCAGCTTGGCACAGGGCCACAATGAGCAGTTCTTC	CASSLAQGHNEQFF
.	TRBV6-6	TRBJ2-6	.	TGTGCCAGCAGTTACAGGGGCTCTGGGGCCAACGTCCTGACTTTC	CASSYRGSGANVLTF
.	TRBV9	TRBJ1-2	.	TGTGCCAGCAGCGGGGGAGGGACTTATGGCTACACCTTC	CASSGGGTYGYTF
.	TRBV9	TRBJ2-7	.	TGTGCCAGCAGCGTAGCACCCCAGATCGCCTACGAGCAGTACTTC	CASSVAPQIAYEQYF
.	TRBV15	TRBJ2-5	once	TGTGCCACCACCATGCAGGGGTGGAAAGAGACCCAGTACTTC	CATTMQGWKETQYF
.	TRBV19	TRBJ2-4	.	TGTGCCAGTACCCCAGGGGCCCTGGACAAAAACATTCAGTACTTC	CASTPGALDKNIQYF
TRBD1	TRBV27	TRBJ1-1	.	TGTGCCACCACGCAGCAGGGGGCGCGAGGTGAAGCTTTCTTT	CATTQQGARGEAFF
.	TRBV4-1	TRBJ2-3	.	TGCGCCAGCAGCCAAGAAGAGGTCAGGATGGCCGAGGGTGCAGATACGCAGTATTTT	CASSQEEVRMAEGADTQYF
.	TRBV7-2	TRBJ2-1	.	TGTGCCAGCAGCTTAGTCGGAGGGCCCTCCTACAATGAGCAGTTCTTC	CASSLVGGPSYNEQFF
TRBD1	TRBV5-6	TRBJ2-1	.	TGTGCCAGCAGCTTGAAACCGGGGACAGGCAATGAGCAGTTCTTC	CASSLKPGTGNEQFF
.	TRBV4-2	TRBJ2-7	.	TGTGCCAGCAGCCAAGTATTTAGAGGGAGAGGCTACGAGCAGTACTTC	CASSQVFRGRGYEQYF
TRBD1	TRBV4-2	TRBJ1-4	.	TGTGCCAGCAGCCAAGTCGGGGGACAGGTAAATGAAAAACTGTTTTTT	CASSQVGGQVNEKLFF
.	TRBV6-5	TRBJ2-7	.	TGTGCCAGCACCTCCCCATCCCGAGGTTACGAGCAGTACTTC	CASTSPSRGYEQYF
TRBD2	TRBV7-9	TRBJ2-7	.	TGTGCCAGCAAAGGTAGGACTAGCGAGTCCTACGAGCAGTACTTC	CASKGRTSESYEQYF
TRBD1	TRBV7-2	TRBJ1-5	.	TGTGCCAGCAGCCCCGGACAGGGTGACCAGCCCCAGCATTTT	CASSPGQGDQPQHF
TRBD2	TRBV19	TRBJ2-2	.	TGTGCCAGTTCCTCTGCCTCGGGACTAAGCACCGGGGAGCTGTTTTTT	CASSSASGLSTGELFF
.	TRBV4-1	TRBJ1-2	few	TGCGCCAGCAGCCAAGTCAATGAGGGGGTTAACTATGGCTACACCTTC	CASSQVNEGVNYGYTF
.	TRBV28	TRBJ1-2	once	TGTGCCAGCAGGGCGCCCCGGGGCTACACCTTC	CASRAPRGYTF
.	TRBV28	TRBJ2-5	.	TGTGCCAGCAGTTTGAGGAGGGAGACCCAGTACTTC	CASSLRRETQYF
TRBD2	TRBV11-3	TRBJ2-1	once	TGTGCCAGCAGCCAGACTAGCGGATCGAATGAGCAGTTCTTC	CASSQTSGSNEQFF
TRBD1	TRBV25-1	TRBJ2-7	.	TGTGCCAGCAGTGAGGACAGGGAGTTAGCGAGTACCTACGAGCAGTACTTC	CASSEDRELASTYEQYF
.	TRBV12-3/TRBV12-4	TRBJ2-5	.	TGTGCCAGCAGTGGACAGTTACAAGAGACCCAGTACTTC	CASSGQLQETQYF
.	TRBV28	TRBJ2-7	.	TGTGCCAGCAGTTTATCCGAATTCCGCTACGAGCAGTACTTC	CASSLSEFRYEQYF
.	TRBV11-2	TRBJ1-2	.	TGTGCCAGCAGCTCTGAGAGATATGGCTACACCTTC	CASSSERYGYTF
TRBD2	TRBV28	TRBJ2-7	.	TGTGCCAGCAGCTCGGCGGGGGAGGGAAGCTACGAGCAGTACTTC	CASSSAGEGSYEQYF
.	TRBV28	TRBJ1-5	.	TGTGCCAGCAGTCCCTCGTTCGGCAATCAGCCCCAGCATTTT	CASSPSFGNQPQHF
TRBD1	TRBV6-2/TRBV6-3	TRBJ2-7	few	TGTGCCAGCAGCCCCGGGACAGAGGCCTACGAGCAGTACTTC	CASSPGTEAYEQYF
.	TRBV5-1	TRBJ1-2	.	TGCGCCAGCAGCTTCGGACAAGTCGACTATGGCTACACCTTC	CASSFGQVDYGYTF
.	TRBV18	TRBJ2-2	.	TGTGCCAGCTCACCAGCCAGAACGACCGGGGAGCTGTTTTTT	CASSPARTTGELFF
.	TRBV10-3	TRBJ1-1	once	TGTGCCATCAGCAGCCTGGGAGATCTGAACACTGAAGCTTTCTTT	CAISSLGDLNTEAFF
TRBD1	TRBV11-2	TRBJ2-7	.	TGTGCCAGCCGCAGGGGGCCGGGACAGGGGGGAGAGCAGTACTTC	CASRRGPGQGGEQYF
.	TRBV12-3/TRBV12-4	TRBJ2-1	once	TGTGCCAGCCGGCGAATGGGAGAGCAGTTCTTC	CASRRMGEQFF
.	TRBV5-4	TRBJ1-2	.	TGTGCCAGCAGCTTGACGGTGAACTATGGCTACACCTTC	CASSLTVNYGYTF
.	TRBV7-7	TRBJ2-5	.	TGTGCCAGCAGCGCCCGAGTGACCGGGAGAGAGACCCAGTACTTC	CASSARVTGRETQYF
.	TRBV7-9	TRBJ1-2	.	TGTGCCAGCAGCTTAGGGGGACCAGCTAACTATGGCTACACCTTC	CASSLGGPANYGYTF
TRBD1	TRBV28	TRBJ2-7	.	TGTGCCAGCAGTGGACAGGGGGCCCACGAGCAGTACTTC	CASSGQGAHEQYF
.	TRBV6-1	TRBJ1-2	.	TGTGCCAGCAGTGAATCCCCCGGGCACTATGGCTACACCTTC	CASSESPGHYGYTF
.	TRBV7-8	TRBJ1-1	.	TGTGCCAGCAGCGCGATTCTAAGGGTGCCTGAAGCTTTCTTT	CASSAILRVPEAFF
.	TRBV6-2/TRBV6-3	TRBJ1-3	.	TGTGCCAGCAGCCCTCCGGGGCGGCAGTCTGGAAACACCATATATTTT	CASSPPGRQSGNTIYF
.	TRBV11-2	TRBJ1-3	.	TGTGCCAGCAGCTTATACTCTGGAAACACCATATATTTT	CASSLYSGNTIYF
TRBD2	TRBV2	TRBJ2-1	once	TGTGCCAGCAGGGACCCGGGACTAGCGATCCCCTACAATGAGCAGTTCTTC	CASRDPGLAIPYNEQFF
.	TRBV7-3	TRBJ2-3	.	TGTGCCAGCAGCTATAGGGGCACAGATACGCAGTATTTT	CASSYRGTDTQYF
.	TRBV12-3/TRBV12-4	TRBJ1-6	.	TGTGCCAGCAGGGTTGGGACAACGGCCCTCCACTTT	CASRVGTTALHF
TRBD1	TRBV4-3	TRBJ1-1	many	TGCGCCAGCAGCCGATCAGGGGGCTCTGAAGCTTTCTTT	CASSRSGGSEAFF
.	TRBV20-1	TRBJ2-7	.	TGCAGTGCTAGTCGGGATAGAGGCTACGAGCAGTACTTC	CSASRDRGYEQYF
TRBD2	TRBV9	TRBJ2-3	.	TGTGCCAGCAGCGTCGGACTAGCGGGTTTCGCAGATACGCAGTATTTT	CASSVGLAGFADTQYF
.	TRBV12-3/TRBV12-4	TRBJ2-7	.	TGTGCCAGCAGTTGGGGTTTCTACGAGCAGTACTTC	CASSWGFYEQYF
.	TRBV9	TRBJ1-1	.	TGTGCCAGCAGCGTAGTGTCAGTGGCAATGAACACTGAAGCTTTCTTT	CASSVVSVAMNTEAFF
TRBD2	TRBV15	TRBJ2-3	once	TGTGCCACCGACCGAGGAGCGGGAGGAGATACGCAGTATTTT	CATDRGAGGDTQYF